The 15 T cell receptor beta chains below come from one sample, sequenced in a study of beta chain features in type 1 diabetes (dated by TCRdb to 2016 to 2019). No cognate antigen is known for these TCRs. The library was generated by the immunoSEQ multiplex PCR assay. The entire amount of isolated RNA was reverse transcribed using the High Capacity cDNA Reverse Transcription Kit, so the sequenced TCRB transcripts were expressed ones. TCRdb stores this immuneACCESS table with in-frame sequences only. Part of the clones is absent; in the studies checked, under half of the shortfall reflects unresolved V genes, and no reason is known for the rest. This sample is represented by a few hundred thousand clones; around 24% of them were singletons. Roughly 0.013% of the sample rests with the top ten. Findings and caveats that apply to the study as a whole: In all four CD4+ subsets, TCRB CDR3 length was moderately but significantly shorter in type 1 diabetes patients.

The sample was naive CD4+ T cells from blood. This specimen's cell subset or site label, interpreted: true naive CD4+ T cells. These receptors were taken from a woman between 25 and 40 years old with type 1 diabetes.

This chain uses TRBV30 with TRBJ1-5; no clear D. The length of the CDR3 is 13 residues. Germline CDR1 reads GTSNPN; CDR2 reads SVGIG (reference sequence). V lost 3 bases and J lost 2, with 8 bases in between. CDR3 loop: CAWSTEGNQPQHF. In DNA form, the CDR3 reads TGTGCCTGGAGCACGGAGGGCAATCAGCCCCAGCATTTT.

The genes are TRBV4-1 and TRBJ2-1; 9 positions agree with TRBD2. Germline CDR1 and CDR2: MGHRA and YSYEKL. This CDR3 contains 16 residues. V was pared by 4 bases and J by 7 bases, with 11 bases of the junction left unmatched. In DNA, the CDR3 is TGCGCCAGCAGCCGAAACCTCGCGGGAGGGTATAATGAGCAGTTCTTC. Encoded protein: CASSRNLAGGYNEQFF.

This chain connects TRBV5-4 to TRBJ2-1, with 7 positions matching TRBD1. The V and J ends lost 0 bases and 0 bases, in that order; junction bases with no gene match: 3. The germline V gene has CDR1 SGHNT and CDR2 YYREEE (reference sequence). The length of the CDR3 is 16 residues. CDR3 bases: TGTGCCAGCAGCTTGGAGGACAGGAGCTCCTACAATGAGCAGTTCTTC. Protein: CASSLEDRSSYNEQFF.

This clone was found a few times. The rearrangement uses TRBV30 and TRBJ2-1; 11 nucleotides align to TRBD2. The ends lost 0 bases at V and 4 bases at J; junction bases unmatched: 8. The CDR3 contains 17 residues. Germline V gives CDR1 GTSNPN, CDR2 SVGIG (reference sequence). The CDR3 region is CAWSVERTSGSYNEQFF. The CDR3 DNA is TGTGCCTGGAGTGTGGAAAGAACTAGCGGGAGTTACAATGAGCAGTTCTTC.

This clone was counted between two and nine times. The CDR3 nucleotides are TGTGCCAGCAGAACTAGCGGGAGTTACGAGCAGTACTTC. It specifies CASRTSGSYEQYF. V usage is TRBV28 and J usage is TRBJ2-7, with 11 bases that match TRBD2. CDR3 length: 13 residues. The ends lost 6 bases at V and 4 bases at J; junction bases unmatched: 2. CDR1 and CDR2 (germline): MDHEN, SYDVKM. Full variable domain (remainder filled in from reference TRBV28 and TRBJ2-7): DVKVTQSSRYLVKRTGEKVFLECVQDMDHENMFWYRQDPGLGLRLIYFSYDVKMKEKGDIPEGYSVSREKKERFSLILESASTNQTSMYLCASRTSGSYEQYFGPGTRLTVT.

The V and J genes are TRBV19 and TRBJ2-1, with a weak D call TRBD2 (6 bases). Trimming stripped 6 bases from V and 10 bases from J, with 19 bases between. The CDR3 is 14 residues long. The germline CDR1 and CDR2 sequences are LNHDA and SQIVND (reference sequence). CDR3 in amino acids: CASSLGLPPEEQFF. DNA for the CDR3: TGTGCCAGTAGCCTCGGACTACCACCCGAGGAGCAGTTCTTC.

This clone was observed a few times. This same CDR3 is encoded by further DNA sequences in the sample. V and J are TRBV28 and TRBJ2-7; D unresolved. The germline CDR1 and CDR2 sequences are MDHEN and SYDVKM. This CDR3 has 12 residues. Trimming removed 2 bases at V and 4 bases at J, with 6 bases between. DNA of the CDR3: TGTGCCAGCAGTTTAGGCGGTTACGAGCAGTACTTC. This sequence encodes CASSLGGYEQYF. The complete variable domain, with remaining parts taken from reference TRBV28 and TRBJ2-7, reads DVKVTQSSRYLVKRTGEKVFLECVQDMDHENMFWYRQDPGLGLRLIYFSYDVKMKEKGDIPEGYSVSREKKERFSLILESASTNQTSMYLCASSLGGYEQYFGPGTRLTVT.

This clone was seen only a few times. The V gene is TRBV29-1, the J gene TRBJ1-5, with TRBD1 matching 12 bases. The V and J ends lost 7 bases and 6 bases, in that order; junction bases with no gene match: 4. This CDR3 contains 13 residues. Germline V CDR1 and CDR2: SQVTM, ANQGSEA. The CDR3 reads CSAGQGARQPQHF. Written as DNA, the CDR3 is TGCAGCGCGGGACAGGGGGCCCGTCAGCCCCAGCATTTT.

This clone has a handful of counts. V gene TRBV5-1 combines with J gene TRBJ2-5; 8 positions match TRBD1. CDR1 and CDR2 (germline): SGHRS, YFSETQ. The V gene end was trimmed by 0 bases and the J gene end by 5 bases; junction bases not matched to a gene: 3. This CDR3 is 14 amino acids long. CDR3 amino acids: CASSLAYRGETQYF. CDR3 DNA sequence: TGCGCCAGCAGCTTGGCCTACAGGGGGGAGACCCAGTACTTC.

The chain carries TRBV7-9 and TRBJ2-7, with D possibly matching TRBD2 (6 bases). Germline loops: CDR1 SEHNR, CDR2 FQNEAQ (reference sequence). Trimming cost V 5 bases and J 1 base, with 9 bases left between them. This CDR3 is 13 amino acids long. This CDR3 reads CASSRGLSYEQYF. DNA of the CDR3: TGTGCCAGCAGCCGAGGACTATCCTACGAGCAGTACTTC.

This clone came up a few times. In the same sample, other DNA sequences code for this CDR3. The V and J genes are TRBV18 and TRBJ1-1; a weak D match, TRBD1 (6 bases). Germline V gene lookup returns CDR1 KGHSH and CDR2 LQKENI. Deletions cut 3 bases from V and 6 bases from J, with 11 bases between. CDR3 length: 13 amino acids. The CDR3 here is CASSPLQGPEAFF. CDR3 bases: TGTGCCAGCTCACCGTTACAGGGCCCTGAAGCTTTCTTT.

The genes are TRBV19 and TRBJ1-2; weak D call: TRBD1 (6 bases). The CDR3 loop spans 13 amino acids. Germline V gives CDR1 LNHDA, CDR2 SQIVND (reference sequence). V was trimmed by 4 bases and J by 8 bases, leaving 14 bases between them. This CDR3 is CASSTTGFWGYTF. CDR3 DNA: TGTGCCAGTAGTACAACAGGGTTTTGGGGCTACACCTTC. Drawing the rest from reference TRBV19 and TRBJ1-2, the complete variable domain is DGGITQSPKYLFRKEGQNVTLSCEQNLNHDAMYWYRQDPGQGLRLIYYSQIVNDFQKGDIAEGYSVSREKKESFPLTVTSAQKNPTAFYLCASSTTGFWGYTFGSGTRLTVV.

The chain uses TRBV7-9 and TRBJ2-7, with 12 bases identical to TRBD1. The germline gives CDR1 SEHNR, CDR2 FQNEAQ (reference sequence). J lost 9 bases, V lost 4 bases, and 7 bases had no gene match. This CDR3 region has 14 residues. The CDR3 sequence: CASSSTGQGAGQYF. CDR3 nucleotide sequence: TGTGCCAGCAGCTCGACGGGACAGGGGGCTGGGCAGTACTTC.

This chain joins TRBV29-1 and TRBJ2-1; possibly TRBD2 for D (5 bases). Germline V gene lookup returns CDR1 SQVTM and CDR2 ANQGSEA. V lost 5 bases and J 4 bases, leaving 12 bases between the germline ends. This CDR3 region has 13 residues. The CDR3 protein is CSVQPAVYNEQFF. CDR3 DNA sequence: TGCAGCGTTCAACCAGCGGTTTACAATGAGCAGTTCTTC.

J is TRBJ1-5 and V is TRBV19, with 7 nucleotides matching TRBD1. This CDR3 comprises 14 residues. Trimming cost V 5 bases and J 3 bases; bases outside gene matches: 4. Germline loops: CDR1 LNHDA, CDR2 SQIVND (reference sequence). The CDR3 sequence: CASSWGQHNQPQHF. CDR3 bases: TGTGCCAGTAGTTGGGGACAGCACAATCAGCCCCAGCATTTT.